The 5 T cell receptor beta chains given below trace back to one sample, sequenced in a study of T-cell memory formation after mild COVID-19. TCRdb reanalysed the 5' RACE reads using MiXCR and keeps one entry per CDR3 protein. The data contain hundreds of thousands of distinct CDR3 sequences, around 8% of them seen just once; the ten biggest clones take up roughly 23%. The sequenced material came from PBMCs or a T cell subset sorted from them (not recorded which). These receptors were obtained from a man in his late teens or twenties who had mild COVID-19 (a few samples of this study predate the infection). Cell type and time point are not known.

The chain is built from TRBV4-1 and TRBJ2-7, with 8 bases aligning to TRBD1. Trimming at V came to 3 bases and at J to 2 bases, leaving 0 bases not matched to a gene. This CDR3 has 13 amino acids. Germline V gives CDR1 MGHRA, CDR2 YSYEKL. CDR3 bases: TGCGCCAGCAGCCAGGACAGGGCCTACGAGCAGTACGTC. Translating it yields CASSQDRAYEQYV.

In its sample, this clonotype was seen a few times. The chain is built from TRBV6-6 and TRBJ2-7, with a tentative D call TRBD1 (5 bases). Trimming took 2 bases from V and 2 from J, leaving 7 bases between them. Germline V gene sequence: CDR1 MNHNY, CDR2 SVGAGI (reference sequence). The CDR3 totals 13 residues. CDR3 coding DNA: TGTGCCAGCAGTTACAGGGGTCCCTACGAGCAGTACGTC. This codes for CASSYRGPYEQYV.

The chain couples TRBV20-1 to TRBJ2-2, with 9 bases identical to TRBD2. This CDR3 has 14 residues. Looked up from germline, CDR1 is DFQATT and CDR2 is SNEGSKA (reference sequence). After removal of 6 bases from V and 4 bases from J, the junction contained 6 bases not matched to a gene. In DNA form, the CDR3 reads TGCAGTGCCGTAGCGGGGGTCAGCACCGGGGAGCTGTTTTTT. This sequence encodes CSAVAGVSTGELFF.

This clonotype was seen ten or more times. The chain carries TRBV4-3 and TRBJ2-6, with TRBD1 as a possible D gene (6 bases). The CDR3 has 14 residues. Trimming pared 3 bases from V and 5 bases from J, leaving 8 bases between. Germline CDR1 LGHNA, CDR2 YSLEER. In nucleotides, the CDR3 is TGCGCCAGCAGCCAGGGGGCCAGGGCCAACGTCCTGACTTTC. It translates to CASSQGARANVLTF.

This clonotype was seen many times. The rearrangement uses TRBV4-3 and TRBJ2-7; TRBD1 agrees at 7 bases. Germline loops: CDR1 LGHNA, CDR2 YSLEER. Germline trimming cut 3 bases from V and 2 bases from J; bases unmatched to any gene: 7. The CDR3 has 15 residues. The DNA for the CDR3 is TGCGCCAGCAGCCAGTTGACAGGGCTCGCCTACGAGCAGTACTTC. Translating gives CASSQLTGLAYEQYF.